The clone carrying this T cell receptor beta chain was picked up many times. The antigen is not known. HTBI primers from iRepertoire and Arm-PCR of CDR3 regions yielded the TCR beta libraries. TCRdb re-called the multiplex PCR reads through MiXCR, storing one row per CDR3 protein. The data hold 580,000 or so distinct CDR3 sequences, with around 15% observed a single time. The sample is drawn from a study of regulatory T cells in long-lasting Graves disease. The time point is: newly diagnosed GD, antithyroid drugs for less than 3 months. There was RNA extracted from PBMCs, and the TCR library was made from it. Findings and limits, study-wide: Newly diagnosed patients shared 1,000 or so public clonotypes; persistent patients shared around 2,500.

Germline V lookup: CDR1 MDHEN, CDR2 SYDVKM. The CDR3 is made up of 12 amino acids. Trimming took 6 bases from V and 5 from J, leaving 10 bases between them. This sample was shared with a second study, whose subject was T cells in Graves' hyperthyroidism and ophthalmopathy.

The source material was peripheral blood mononuclear cells (PBMCs), sampled at new diagnosis, from a patient treated with antithyroid drugs. J is TRBJ1-2 and V is TRBV28, with a possible D match to TRBD1 (6 bases). The source is a man between 18 and 35 years old with Graves disease. This chain's CDR3 is CASRGQGYGYTF. CDR3 nucleotides: TGTGCCAGCAGGGGACAAGGGTATGGCTACACCTTC.